This is a list of T cell receptor beta chains from one sample in a study of CD8+ T cells in alopecia areata. The protocol was immunoSEQ multiplex PCR, while the TCRdb copy is restricted to in-frame clones and leaves out a portion. This repertoire shows 110,000 to 150,000 clones, approximately 49% found once; its top ten account for about 1%. The source material was CD4+ T cells sorted from blood, sampled at week 0. All receptors derive from a human donor with alopecia areata. Both conserved end residues are part of each CDR3. Fields, in order: J gene, D gene, clone size, V gene, CDR3 DNA, CDR3 protein. The D gene is left open where the match is weak. A row's size may be missing; if present it is once, few, many or a size class.

>TRBJ2-4|TRBD2|-|TRBV15
TGTGCCACCAGCAGAGATTACGCGGGAGGGGGCAAAAACATTCAGTACTTC
CATSRDYAGGGKNIQYF
>TRBJ2-1|-|-|TRBV29-1
TGCAGCGTGAAGCGCAATGAGCAGTTCTTC
CSVKRNEQFF
>TRBJ2-3|-|few|TRBV4-3
TGCGCCAGCAGCCGAAACACAGATACGCAGTATTTT
CASSRNTDTQYF
>TRBJ1-2|-|-|TRBV2
TGTGCCAGCACCCAGGGGTCCTATGGCTACACCTTC
CASTQGSYGYTF
>TRBJ2-3|TRBD1|-|TRBV28
TGTGCCAGCAGTTTCCGTAGGACAGGAAGATTCACAGATACGCAGTATTTT
CASSFRRTGRFTDTQYF
>TRBJ2-1|-|-|TRBV30
TGTGCCTGGAGCCATCCCCCGCCGGGACCTATGGATGAGCAGTTCTTC
CAWSHPPPGPMDEQFF
>TRBJ2-5|-|-|TRBV30
TGTGCCTGGGGCAGACATCCAAACGCAGAGACCCAGTACTTC
CAWGRHPNAETQYF
>TRBJ2-2|TRBD1|-|TRBV19
TGTGCCAGTATTAGATCCGGGACAGCGAACACCGGGGAGCTGTTTTTT
CASIRSGTANTGELFF
>TRBJ2-5|TRBD2|few|TRBV11-2
TGTGCCAGCAGCTTAAGGAGGACTAGCGGGAGAAGTGTGTCCCAGTACTTC
CASSLRRTSGRSVSQYF
>TRBJ1-2|-|-|TRBV7-9
TGTGCCAGCAGACCGATGGGCGGAGACCTCTATGGCTACACCTTC
CASRPMGGDLYGYTF
>TRBJ2-5|-|few|TRBV19
TGTGCCAGTAGAAGGCAGTACCAAGAGACCCAGTACTTC
CASRRQYQETQYF
>TRBJ2-7|TRBD1|-|TRBV30
TGTGCCTGGAGTGGAGACAGGGGACACTACGAGCAGTACTTC
CAWSGDRGHYEQYF
>TRBJ2-7|-|many|TRBV15
TGTGCCACCAGCAGAGTGCTCTCGACCTACGAGCAGTACTTC
CATSRVLSTYEQYF
>TRBJ2-2|TRBD1|few|TRBV28
TGTGCCAGCAGCCGACCAGGGGGCTGGACCGGGGAGCTGTTTTTT
CASSRPGGWTGELFF
>TRBJ2-3|-|-|TRBV7-3
TGTGCCAGCAGCTTAAATCGTGATACGCAGTATTTT
CASSLNRDTQYF
>TRBJ2-3|-|-|TRBV30
TGTGCCTGGAGGGCTGATAACACAGATACGCAGTATTTT
CAWRADNTDTQYF
>TRBJ1-5|-|-|TRBV6-1
TGTGCCAGTACCCCTTCCCAGGTTCAGCCCCAGCATTTT
CASTPSQVQPQHF
>TRBJ1-2|TRBD1|-|TRBV29-1
TGCAGCGTTGAAGTCCGGACAGGGGGGACACACTATGGCTACACCTTC
CSVEVRTGGTHYGYTF
>TRBJ2-3|-|-|TRBV11-2
TGTGCCAGCAGCCTTGGACAGCTGACAGATACGCAGTATTTT
CASSLGQLTDTQYF
>TRBJ1-5|-|-|TRBV4-3
TGCGCCAGCAGCCAAGGACAGGGCAATCAGCCCCAGCATTTT
CASSQGQGNQPQHF
>TRBJ2-1|TRBD2|-|TRBV29-1
TGCAGCGTCGCTAAGGGCGCGGGAGGGAGATACAATGAGCAGTTCTTC
CSVAKGAGGRYNEQFF
>TRBJ1-2|-|-|TRBV30
TGTGCCTGGAGCCCCCCCGGCGCGGGAGCTGGCTACACCTTC
CAWSPPGAGAGYTF
>TRBJ2-3|-|-|TRBV30
TGTGCCTACTCCAAGGGCACAGATACGCAGTATTTT
CAYSKGTDTQYF
>TRBJ2-5|-|-|TRBV19
TGTGCCAGTAGTATCGACGGTTGGGAGACCCAGTACTTC
CASSIDGWETQYF
>TRBJ2-5|TRBD1|-|TRBV7-7
TGTGCCAGCAGCTTAGGGGACAGGGTCCCCGAGACCCAGTACTTC
CASSLGDRVPETQYF
>TRBJ1-5|-|-|TRBV9
TGTGCCAGCAGCGTAGTTGAGGGTCAGCCCCAGCATTTT
CASSVVEGQPQHF
>TRBJ1-5|-|-|TRBV7-8
TGTGCCAGCAGCTTATTGGGTTATAGCAATCAGCCCCAGCATTTT
CASSLLGYSNQPQHF
>TRBJ2-3|-|-|TRBV29-1
TGCAGCGGCCTCGGCGGGGTGACTATTATCACAGATACGCAGTATTTT
CSGLGGVTIITDTQYF
>TRBJ2-6|TRBD1|few|TRBV10-3
TGTGCCATCAGTGAGTCGATTGGGACAGGGGGACCTGGGGCCAACGTCCTGACTTTC
CAISESIGTGGPGANVLTF
>TRBJ2-3|TRBD2|-|TRBV5-6
TGTGCCAGCAGCGAGACCGGGAGGGCCTTAGATACGCAGTATTTT
CASSETGRALDTQYF
>TRBJ2-2|-|few|TRBV29-1
TGCAGCGTTGATTCCCAGGGAGGAGGTACCGGGGAGCTGTTTTTT
CSVDSQGGGTGELFF
>TRBJ2-4|-|-|TRBV7-9
TGTGCCAGCAGCTTGGTCGGGACGGCGGGCAGGTACTTC
CASSLVGTAGRYF
>TRBJ2-7|TRBD2|-|TRBV10-3
TGTGCCATCAGTGTGCAACGGGAGGGTAGCGAGCAGTACTTC
CAISVQREGSEQYF
>TRBJ1-2|-|-|TRBV15
TGTGCCACCAGCAGAGTAACGGAGTATCGCTACACCTTC
CATSRVTEYRYTF
>TRBJ1-1|-|-|TRBV28
TGTGCCAGCAGTTCACCGACAGGAGGCATGACGGCCGAAGCTTTCTTT
CASSSPTGGMTAEAFF
>TRBJ1-5|-|-|TRBV5-8
TGTGCCAGCAGCTTTCGGGGGAATCAGCCCCAGCATTTT
CASSFRGNQPQHF
>TRBJ1-5|TRBD1|-|TRBV4-1
TGCGCCAGCAACAATGGGGGGCTGCGGGACAGGGAGCCCCAGCATTTT
CASNNGGLRDREPQHF
>TRBJ2-2|-|-|TRBV2
TGTGCCAGCAGCCCGGAGCTAGCTTCCACCGGGGAGCTGTTTTTT
CASSPELASTGELFF
>TRBJ2-7|TRBD1|-|TRBV2
TGTGCCAGCAGGACGGGACAGGGGGACGAGCAGTACTTC
CASRTGQGDEQYF
>TRBJ1-3|TRBD1|-|TRBV7-9
TGTGCCAGCAGCTCCCAGGGACAGGGGAGAAACACCATATATTTT
CASSSQGQGRNTIYF